This T cell receptor beta chain originates from a study of T cell repertoires in cytomegalovirus infection. Via MiXCR, TCRdb re-called the reads, giving one row per CDR3 protein. The sample lists approximately 990,000 distinct CDR3 sequences, around 30% occurring once. Trimming at V came to 7 bases and at J to 2 bases, leaving 8 bases not matched to a gene. This CDR3 comprises 14 residues. Germline CDR1 and CDR2: SQVTM and ANQGSEA. A few counts support this clonotype. Its antigen is as yet unknown. The rearrangement links TRBV29-1 to TRBJ1-2, with TRBD1 identical over 9 bases. This receptor was identified in a human donor in good health (CMV status not recorded). Some clones in this sample may be carry-over from other donors' samples. The source was cultured CD8+ T cells from PBMCs, collected from culture after CMV antigen stimulation. The CDR3 is CSDEDRGRNYGYTF. CDR3 nucleotides: TGCAGCGATGAGGACAGGGGACGGAACTATGGCTACACCTTC.